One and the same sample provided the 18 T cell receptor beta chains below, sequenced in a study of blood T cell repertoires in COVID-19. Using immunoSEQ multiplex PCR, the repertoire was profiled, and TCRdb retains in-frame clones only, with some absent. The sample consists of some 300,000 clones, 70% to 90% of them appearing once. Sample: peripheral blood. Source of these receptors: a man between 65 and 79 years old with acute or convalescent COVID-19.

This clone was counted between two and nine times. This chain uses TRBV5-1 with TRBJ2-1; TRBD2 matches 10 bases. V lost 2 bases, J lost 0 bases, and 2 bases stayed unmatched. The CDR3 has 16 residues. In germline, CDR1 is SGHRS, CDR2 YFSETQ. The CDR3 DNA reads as TGCGCCAGCAGCTTTGCTAGCGGGGGCTCCTACAATGAGCAGTTCTTC. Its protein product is CASSFASGGSYNEQFF.

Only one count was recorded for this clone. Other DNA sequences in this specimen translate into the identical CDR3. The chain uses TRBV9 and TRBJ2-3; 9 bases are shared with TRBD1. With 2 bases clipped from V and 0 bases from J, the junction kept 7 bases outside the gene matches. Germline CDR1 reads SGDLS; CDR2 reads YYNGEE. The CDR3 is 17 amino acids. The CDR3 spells CASSVEGQGLSTDTQYF. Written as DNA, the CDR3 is TGTGCCAGCAGCGTGGAGGGACAGGGTTTAAGCACAGATACGCAGTATTTT.

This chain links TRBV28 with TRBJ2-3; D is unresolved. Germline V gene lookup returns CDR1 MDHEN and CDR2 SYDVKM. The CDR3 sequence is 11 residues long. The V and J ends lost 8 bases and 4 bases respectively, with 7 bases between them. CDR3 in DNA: TGTGCCAGCCGGTTTGCAGATACGCAGTATTTT. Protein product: CASRFADTQYF.

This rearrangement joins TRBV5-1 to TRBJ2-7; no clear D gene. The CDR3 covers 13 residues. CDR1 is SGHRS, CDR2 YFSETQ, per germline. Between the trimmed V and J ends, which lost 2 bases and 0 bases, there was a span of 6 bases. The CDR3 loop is CASSFLYSYEQYF. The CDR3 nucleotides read TGCGCCAGCAGCTTCTTGTACTCCTACGAGCAGTACTTC.

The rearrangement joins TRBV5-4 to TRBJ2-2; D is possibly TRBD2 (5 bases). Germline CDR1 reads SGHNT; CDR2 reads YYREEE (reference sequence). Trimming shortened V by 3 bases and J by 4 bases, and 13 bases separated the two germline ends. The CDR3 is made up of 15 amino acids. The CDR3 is CASSSGSLSTGELFF. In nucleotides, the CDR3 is TGTGCCAGCAGCTCGGGAAGTTTATCCACCGGGGAGCTGTTTTTT. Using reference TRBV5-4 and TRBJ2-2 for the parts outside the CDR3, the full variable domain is ETGVTQSPTHLIKTRGQQVTLRCSSQSGHNTVSWYQQALGQGPQFIFQYYREEENGRGNFPPRFSGLQFPNYSSELNVNALELDDSALYLCASSSGSLSTGELFFGEGSRLTVL.

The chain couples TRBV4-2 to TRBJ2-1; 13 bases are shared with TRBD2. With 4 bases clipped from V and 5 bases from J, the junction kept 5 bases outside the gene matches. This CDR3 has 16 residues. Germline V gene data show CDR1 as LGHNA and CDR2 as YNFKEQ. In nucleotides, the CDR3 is TGTGCCAGCAGCCCCAGGACTAGCGGGGGAAACAATGAGCAGTTCTTC. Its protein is CASSPRTSGGNNEQFF.

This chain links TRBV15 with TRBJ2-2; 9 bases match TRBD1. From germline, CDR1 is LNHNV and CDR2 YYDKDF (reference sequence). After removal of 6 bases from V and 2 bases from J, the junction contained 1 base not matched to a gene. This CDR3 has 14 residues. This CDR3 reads CATRDRGNTGELFF. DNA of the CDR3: TGTGCCACCAGGGACAGGGGAAACACCGGGGAGCTGTTTTTT. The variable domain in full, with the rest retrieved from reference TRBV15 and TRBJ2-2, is DAMVIQNPRYQVTQFGKPVTLSCSQTLNHNVMYWYQQKSSQAPKLLFHYYDKDFNNEADTPDNFQSRRPNTSFCFLDIRSPGLGDTAMYLCATRDRGNTGELFFGEGSRLTVL.

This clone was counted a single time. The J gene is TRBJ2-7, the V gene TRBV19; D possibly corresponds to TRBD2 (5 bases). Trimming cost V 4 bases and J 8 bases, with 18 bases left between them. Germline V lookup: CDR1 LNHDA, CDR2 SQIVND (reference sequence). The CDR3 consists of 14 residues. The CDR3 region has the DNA TGTGCCAGTAGTAATGGACGCGGGTTTGACAAGCAGTACTTC. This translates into CASSNGRGFDKQYF.

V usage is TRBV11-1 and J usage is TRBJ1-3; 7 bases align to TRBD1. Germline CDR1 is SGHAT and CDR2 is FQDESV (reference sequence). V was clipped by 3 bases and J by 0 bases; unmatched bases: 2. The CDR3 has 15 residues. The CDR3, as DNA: TGTGCCAGCAGCTTCCGGACAGGCTCTGGAAACACCATATATTTT. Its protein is CASSFRTGSGNTIYF.

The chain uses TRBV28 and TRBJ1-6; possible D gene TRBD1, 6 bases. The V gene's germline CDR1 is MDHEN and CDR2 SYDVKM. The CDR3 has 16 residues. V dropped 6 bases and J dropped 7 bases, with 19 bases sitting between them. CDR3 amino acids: CASRLRWTAFNSPLHF. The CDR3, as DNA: TGTGCCAGCAGACTAAGGTGGACAGCCTTCAATTCACCCCTCCACTTT.

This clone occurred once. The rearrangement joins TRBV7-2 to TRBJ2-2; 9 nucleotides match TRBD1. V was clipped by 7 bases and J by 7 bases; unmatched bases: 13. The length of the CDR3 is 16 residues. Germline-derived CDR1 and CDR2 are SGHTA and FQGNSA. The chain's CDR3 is CASTPPPDRGDGELFF. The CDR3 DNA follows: TGTGCCAGCACCCCACCCCCGGACAGGGGAGACGGGGAGCTGTTTTTT. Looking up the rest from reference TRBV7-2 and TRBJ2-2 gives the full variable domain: GAGVSQSPSNKVTEKGKDVELRCDPISGHTALYWYRQSLGQGLEFLIYFQGNSAPDKSGLPSDRFSAERTGGSVSTLTIQRTQQEDSAVYLCASTPPPDRGDGELFFGEGSRLTVL.

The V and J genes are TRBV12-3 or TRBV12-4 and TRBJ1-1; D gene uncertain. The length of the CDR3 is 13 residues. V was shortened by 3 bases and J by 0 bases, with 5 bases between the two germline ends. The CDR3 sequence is CASSLSMNTEAFF. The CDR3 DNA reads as TGTGCCAGCAGTTTGTCCATGAACACTGAAGCTTTCTTT.

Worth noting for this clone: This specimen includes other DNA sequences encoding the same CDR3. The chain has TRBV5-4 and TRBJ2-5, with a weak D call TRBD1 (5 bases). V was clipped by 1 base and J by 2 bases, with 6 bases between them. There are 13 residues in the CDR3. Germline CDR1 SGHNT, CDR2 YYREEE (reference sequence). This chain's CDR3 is CASSLQGQETQYF. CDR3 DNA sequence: TGTGCCAGCAGCTTGCAGGGTCAAGAGACCCAGTACTTC.

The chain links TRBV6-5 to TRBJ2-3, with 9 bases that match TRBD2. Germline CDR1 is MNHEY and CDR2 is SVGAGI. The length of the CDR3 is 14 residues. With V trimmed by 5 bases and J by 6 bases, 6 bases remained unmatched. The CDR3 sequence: CASSRTSVSDTQYF. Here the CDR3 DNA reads TGTGCCAGCAGTCGGACTAGCGTGTCCGATACGCAGTATTTT.

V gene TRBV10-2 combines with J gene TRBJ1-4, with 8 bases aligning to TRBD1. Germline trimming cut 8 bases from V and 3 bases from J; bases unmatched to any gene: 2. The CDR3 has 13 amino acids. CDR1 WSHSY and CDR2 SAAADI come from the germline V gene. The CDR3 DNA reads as TGCGCCAGCGGGGGACAGGCTAATGAAAAACTGTTTTTT. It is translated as CASGGQANEKLFF.

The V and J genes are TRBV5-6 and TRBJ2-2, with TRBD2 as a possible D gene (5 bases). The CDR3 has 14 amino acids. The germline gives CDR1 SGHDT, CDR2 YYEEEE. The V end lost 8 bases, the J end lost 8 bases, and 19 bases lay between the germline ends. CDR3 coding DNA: TGTGCCAGTAAATGGCTAGCCAGCAGAGGGGAGCTGTTTTTT. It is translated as CASKWLASRGELFF.

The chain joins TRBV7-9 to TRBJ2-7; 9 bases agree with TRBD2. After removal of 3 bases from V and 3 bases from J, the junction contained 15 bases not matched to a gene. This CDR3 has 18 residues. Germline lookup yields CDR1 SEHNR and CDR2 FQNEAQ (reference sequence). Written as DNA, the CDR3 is TGTGCCAGCAGCTTTCGGGCGGCTAGCGGGGTGGGGCTCTACGAGCAGTACTTC. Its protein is CASSFRAASGVGLYEQYF.

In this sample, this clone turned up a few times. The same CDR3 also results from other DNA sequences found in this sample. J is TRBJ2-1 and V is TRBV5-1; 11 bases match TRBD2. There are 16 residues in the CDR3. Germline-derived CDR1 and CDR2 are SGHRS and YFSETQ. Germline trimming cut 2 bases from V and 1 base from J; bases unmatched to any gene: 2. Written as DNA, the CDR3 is TGCGCCAGCAGCTTAACTAGCGGGAGTTCCTACAATGAGCAGTTCTTC. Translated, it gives CASSLTSGSSYNEQFF.